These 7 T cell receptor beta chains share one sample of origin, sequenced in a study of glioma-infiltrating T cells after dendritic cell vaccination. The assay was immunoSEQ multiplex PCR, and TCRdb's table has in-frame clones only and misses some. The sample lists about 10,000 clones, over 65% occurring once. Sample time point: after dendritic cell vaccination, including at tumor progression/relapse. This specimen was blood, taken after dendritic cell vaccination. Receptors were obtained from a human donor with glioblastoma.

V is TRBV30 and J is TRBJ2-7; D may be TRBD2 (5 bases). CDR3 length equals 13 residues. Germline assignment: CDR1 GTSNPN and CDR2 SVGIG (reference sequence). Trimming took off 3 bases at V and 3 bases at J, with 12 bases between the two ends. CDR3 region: CAWSRTSYYEQYF. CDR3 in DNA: TGTGCCTGGAGCCGGACTTCTTACTACGAGCAGTACTTC.

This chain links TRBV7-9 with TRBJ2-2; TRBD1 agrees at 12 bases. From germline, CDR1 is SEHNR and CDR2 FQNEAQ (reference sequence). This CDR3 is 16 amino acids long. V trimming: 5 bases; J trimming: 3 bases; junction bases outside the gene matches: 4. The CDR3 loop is CASSPRDRGHTGELFF. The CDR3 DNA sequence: TGTGCCAGCAGCCCCCGGGACAGGGGGCACACCGGGGAGCTGTTTTTT.

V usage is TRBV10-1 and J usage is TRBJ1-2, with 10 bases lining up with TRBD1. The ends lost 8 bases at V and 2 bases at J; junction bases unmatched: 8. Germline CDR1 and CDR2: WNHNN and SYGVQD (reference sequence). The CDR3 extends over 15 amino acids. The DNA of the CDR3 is TGCGCCAGCGGAAAGACAGGGGGCAGGAACTATGGCTACACCTTC. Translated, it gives CASGKTGGRNYGYTF.

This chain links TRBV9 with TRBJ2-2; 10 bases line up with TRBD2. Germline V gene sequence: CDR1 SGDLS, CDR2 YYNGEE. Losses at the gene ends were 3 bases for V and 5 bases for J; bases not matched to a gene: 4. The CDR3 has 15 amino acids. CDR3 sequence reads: CASSAPGLATGELFF. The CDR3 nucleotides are TGTGCCAGCAGCGCCCCGGGACTAGCGACCGGGGAGCTGTTTTTT.

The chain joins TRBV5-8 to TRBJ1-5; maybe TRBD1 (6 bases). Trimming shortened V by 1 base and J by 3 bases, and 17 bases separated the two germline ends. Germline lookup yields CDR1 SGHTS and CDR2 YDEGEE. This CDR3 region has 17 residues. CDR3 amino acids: CASSLWGPESLNQPQHF. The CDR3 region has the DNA TGTGCCAGCAGCTTGTGGGGGCCGGAGAGTCTCAATCAGCCCCAGCATTTT.

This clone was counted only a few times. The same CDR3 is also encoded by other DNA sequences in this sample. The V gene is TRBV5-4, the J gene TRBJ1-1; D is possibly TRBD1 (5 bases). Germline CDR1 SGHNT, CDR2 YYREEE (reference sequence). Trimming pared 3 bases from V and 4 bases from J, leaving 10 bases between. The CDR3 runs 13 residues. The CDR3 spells CASSSGGSTEAFF. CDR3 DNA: TGTGCCAGCAGCTCCGGGGGTTCCACTGAAGCTTTCTTT.

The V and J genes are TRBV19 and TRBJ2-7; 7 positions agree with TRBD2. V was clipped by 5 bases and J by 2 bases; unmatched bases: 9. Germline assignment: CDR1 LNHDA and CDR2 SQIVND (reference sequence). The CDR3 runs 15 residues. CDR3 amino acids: CASSPSGYVPYEQYF. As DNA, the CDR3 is TGTGCCAGTAGTCCTAGCGGTTACGTACCCTACGAGCAGTACTTC.